Listed below are T cell receptor beta chains from one sample, sequenced in a study of PD-L1 blockade in urothelial cancer. Generated by immunoSEQ multiplex PCR, the TCRdb table keeps only in-frame clones and is missing some. The table has about 120,000 clones, around 89% seen once. The sample consisted of PBMCs, taken around atezolizumab (anti-PD-L1) treatment. Source of these receptors: a man aged 55 to 69 with urothelial cancer. CDR3s include the opening cysteine and the closing phenylalanine or tryptophan. D genes are given only for firm matches. Expanded clones are given a class, and other clones once, few, many or no size at all.

size	V	J	D	CDR3	DNA
.	TRBV19	TRBJ2-3	.	CASSKLEGARRMDTQYF	TGTGCCAGTAGTAAGTTGGAGGGGGCGCGTCGAATGGATACGCAGTATTTT
.	TRBV7-6	TRBJ2-3	TRBD2	CASSVMSSGGSGDTQYF	TGTGCCAGCAGCGTTATGTCTAGCGGGGGTAGTGGTGATACGCAGTATTTT
.	TRBV9	TRBJ2-5	.	CASGGGKGETQYF	TGTGCCAGCGGTGGCGGGAAAGGGGAGACCCAGTACTTC
.	TRBV28	TRBJ1-5	.	CASSSPRWNQPQHF	TGTGCCAGCAGTAGCCCCCGGTGGAATCAGCCCCAGCATTTT
.	TRBV5-1	TRBJ1-1	TRBD1	CASSLATGKVNTEAFF	TGCGCCAGCAGCTTGGCGACAGGGAAGGTGAACACTGAAGCTTTCTTT
.	TRBV6-4	TRBJ1-1	.	CASSVDRDTEAFF	TGTGCCAGCAGTGTTGACCGGGACACTGAAGCTTTCTTT
once	TRBV5-1	TRBJ2-3	TRBD2	CASSSMPIAGGSTDTQYF	TGCGCCAGCAGCTCAATGCCGATAGCGGGGGGAAGCACAGATACGCAGTATTTT
.	TRBV5-1	TRBJ2-1	TRBD2	CASIGLAGVYNEQFF	TGCGCCAGCATCGGACTAGCGGGCGTCTACAATGAGCAGTTCTTC
once	TRBV4-2	TRBJ2-4	TRBD1	CASSQAQGQGTYF	TGTGCCAGCAGCCAAGCCCAGGGACAGGGGACCTACTTC
once	TRBV10-3	TRBJ2-7	TRBD1	CAIGGQHYEQYF	TGTGCCATCGGGGGACAGCACTACGAGCAGTACTTC
.	TRBV5-1	TRBJ2-6	TRBD1	CASSTGQGTAGANVLTF	TGCGCCAGCAGCACGGGACAGGGTACGGCCGGGGCCAACGTCCTGACTTTC
.	TRBV18	TRBJ1-5	.	CASSLDSPYSYSNQPQHF	TGTGCCAGCTCACTGGACAGCCCCTACTCTTATAGCAATCAGCCCCAGCATTTT
.	TRBV19	TRBJ2-3	.	CASSPSSTDTQYF	TGTGCCAGTAGTCCGTCTAGCACAGATACGCAGTATTTT
.	TRBV19	TRBJ2-2	TRBD1	CASRLRRDRGFIGELFF	TGTGCCAGTAGACTACGACGGGACAGGGGTTTCATCGGGGAGCTGTTTTTT
.	TRBV28	TRBJ2-3	.	CASGGAQGGADTQYF	TGTGCCAGCGGGGGGGCTCAGGGAGGAGCAGATACGCAGTATTTT
few	TRBV5-1	TRBJ1-4	.	CASRRELSEKLFF	TGCGCCAGCAGGAGGGAGCTCAGTGAAAAACTGTTTTTT
.	TRBV10-3	TRBJ1-1	TRBD1	CAISVTGQGNSEAFF	TGTGCCATCAGTGTTACGGGACAGGGAAACTCTGAAGCTTTCTTT
few	TRBV15	TRBJ2-7	.	CATSRGQTYEQYF	TGTGCCACCAGCAGAGGACAGACCTACGAGCAGTACTTC
.	TRBV5-1	TRBJ2-3	TRBD2	CASSSGTNEGTQYF	TGCGCCAGCAGCTCCGGGACTAACGAAGGAACGCAGTATTTT
once	TRBV23-1	TRBJ2-3	.	CASSPKRTTDTQYF	TGCGCCAGCAGTCCAAAGCGTACTACAGATACGCAGTATTTT